This TCR beta chain was found in a study of T cell responses to AZD1222 COVID-19 vaccine (dated by TCRdb to the early 2020s). Broadly, across the study: AZD1222 recipients whose second dose came at about 4 weeks and those whose second dose came at about 12 weeks were combined into one group, since spike-specific TCR depth and breadth did not differ between the two schedules. TCR sequencing covered more than 230 trial participants: approximately 200 given two doses of AZD1222 and about 26 given two doses of MenACWY control vaccine. Enrollment into the trials was organized by age into subgroups of 18-55, 56-69 and 70-plus years, and those subgroups contained about 160, 30 and 59 TCR-sequenced participants, respectively.

Results the study describes overall, beyond this receptor: After two AZD1222 doses, both the breadth and the depth of spike-specific TCRs were significantly higher than at day 0 and than in MenACWY recipients. Nearly half of unique spike-specific TCRs reportedly recognized epitopes outside regions mutated in the B.1.351 and B.1.1.7 variants. Participants were mostly white British, with more females than males. The authors suggested clonal diversity may have been underestimated. The whole spike protein was spanned by vaccine-associated CD4 TCRs, and dominant responses were seen in regions 160-218 and 743-854. Because no day 14 peak-response samples were available, the repertoires could be characterized only after the peak T cell response. Conclusions about previously exposed vaccinees are limited because only six or seven AZD1222 recipients were SARS-CoV-2 seropositive at baseline. The 56-69-year group was small, and its depth increase did not reach significance, likely because of low power.

As to this clone: This clone's antigen is unknown. The record has no base qualities; no much larger clone is one base away.

The time point label for this specimen denotes: baseline before first vaccination. The vaccinee samples were drawn from two UK trials, COV001 and COV002, one of which was a single-blind randomized controlled phase 2/3 trial testing AZD1222 (ChAdOx1 nCoV-19) in healthy adults. For TCRbeta chain sequencing, PBMC samples from trial participants were taken at day 0 and at day 28 after the second dose. The CDR3, cysteine through phenylalanine, is 14 amino acids long. Only the CDR3 region is kept as DNA, spanning 42 bases read in frame from base 1. Trimming accounts for 5 bases at V and 5 bases at J, while the number of junction bases matched to no gene is 5. The germline V gene provides CDR1 SGHRS and CDR2 YFSETQ. The CDR3 regions of human TCRbeta chains were analyzed by immunosequencing. The authors processed their data as follows. Repertoire TCRs were checked for matches against a reference library of SARS-CoV-2-specific TCRs that had been generated using the MIRA antigen-specificity platform. Breadth meant the fraction of unique TCRs that were SARS-CoV-2-associated, whereas depth meant the fraction of total T cells that were SARS-CoV-2-associated. Using the MIRA data, each spike-specific TCR was mapped to the spike region that the TCR reacts to and placed in a CD4 or CD8 class. Log10-transformed breadth and depth values were compared by one-way ANOVA with Sidak's multiple comparisons tests. TCRdb provides this immuneACCESS table in a form limited to in-frame rearrangements. Some clones are lacking; in checked studies, under half of them reflect an unresolved V gene, and why the rest are absent is not known. V, J and clone size were drawn from that table, and D and trimming were deduced from the DNA. For this sample there are about 170,000 clones; over 75% appear just once. Jointly, the top ten make up about 6.9% of the sample.

This TCR was recovered from an adult in good health. The sequenced sample was peripheral blood, obtained on day 0 of AZD1222 vaccination. This sequence uses TRBV5-1 and TRBJ2-2, with 8 central nucleotides matching TRBD1. The base sequence is TGCGCCAGCAGACAGGGGGTTGAGACCGGGGAGCTGTTTTTT. Its protein product is CASRQGVETGELFF.